These T cell receptor beta chains were read from a single sample in a study of T cells in Graves' hyperthyroidism and ophthalmopathy. Each CDR3 protein gets one entry after TCRdb re-called the multiplex PCR reads with MiXCR. The sample includes around 99,000 distinct CDR3 sequences, roughly 15% of them seen just once. Sequencing used blood. All receptors come from a woman aged 45-59 years with Graves' hyperthyroidism. The CDR3 runs from the conserved cysteine through the conserved F or W. The order of the fields is clone size, V gene, J gene, D gene, CDR3 protein, CDR3 DNA. A D gene is named only where the DNA matches it firmly. Only part of the rows carry a size: once, few, many, or a class if the clone is expanded.

clone size: many; V gene: TRBV18; J gene: TRBJ1-1; D gene: .; CDR3 protein: CASSPAGKGNTEAFF; CDR3 DNA: TGTGCCAGCTCACCAGCGGGAAAGGGGAACACTGAAGCTTTCTTT
clone size: many; V gene: TRBV19; J gene: TRBJ2-2; D gene: .; CDR3 protein: CASSIAWAVTNTGELFF; CDR3 DNA: TGTGCCAGTAGTATAGCGTGGGCAGTTACGAACACCGGGGAGCTGTTTTTT
clone size: many; V gene: TRBV27; J gene: TRBJ2-7; D gene: TRBD1; CDR3 protein: CASSNQGATYEQYF; CDR3 DNA: TGTGCCAGCAGTAATCAGGGGGCCACCTACGAGCAGTACTTC
clone size: many; V gene: TRBV18; J gene: TRBJ1-2; D gene: .; CDR3 protein: CASSRSPEGVNYGYTF; CDR3 DNA: TGTGCCAGCTCACGAAGCCCGGAAGGGGTGAACTATGGCTACACCTTC
clone size: many; V gene: TRBV11-3; J gene: TRBJ2-3; D gene: .; CDR3 protein: CASSLGGRYTDTQYF; CDR3 DNA: TGTGCCAGCAGCTTAGGAGGTCGATACACAGATACGCAGTATTTT
clone size: many; V gene: TRBV7-2; J gene: TRBJ1-4; D gene: TRBD1; CDR3 protein: CASSLDSGGTNEKLFF; CDR3 DNA: TGTGCCAGCAGCCTAGATTCAGGGGGGACTAATGAAAAACTGTTTTTT
clone size: many; V gene: TRBV5-1; J gene: TRBJ2-2; D gene: .; CDR3 protein: CASSLETGGSTGELFF; CDR3 DNA: TGCGCCAGCAGCCTTGAGACAGGCGGAAGCACCGGGGAGCTGTTTTTT
clone size: .; V gene: TRBV2; J gene: TRBJ2-6; D gene: .; CDR3 protein: CASTQGEAGANVLTF; CDR3 DNA: TGTGCCAGCACCCAGGGTGAGGCTGGGGCCAACGTCCTGACTTTC
clone size: many; V gene: TRBV29-1; J gene: TRBJ1-2; D gene: .; CDR3 protein: CSVEGPFGNYGYTF; CDR3 DNA: TGCAGCGTTGAAGGTCCCTTCGGCAACTATGGCTACACCTTC
clone size: .; V gene: TRBV4-1; J gene: TRBJ1-2; D gene: .; CDR3 protein: CASSQSPRAGYSGYTF; CDR3 DNA: TGCGCCAGCAGCCAATCACCCAGGGCGGGGTACTCTGGCTACACCTTC
clone size: many; V gene: TRBV10-3; J gene: TRBJ2-1; D gene: TRBD2; CDR3 protein: CAIRDQGASGKNSYNEQFF; CDR3 DNA: TGTGCCATCCGGGACCAAGGGGCTAGCGGGAAGAACTCCTACAATGAGCAGTTCTTC
clone size: many; V gene: TRBV5-1; J gene: TRBJ2-7; D gene: TRBD1; CDR3 protein: CASSRTDRGGGEQYF; CDR3 DNA: TGCGCCAGCAGCCGAACTGACAGGGGAGGAGGCGAGCAGTACTTC
clone size: many; V gene: TRBV28; J gene: TRBJ1-1; D gene: TRBD1; CDR3 protein: CACQGGMNTEAFF; CDR3 DNA: TGTGCCTGCCAGGGGGGGATGAACACTGAAGCTTTCTTT
clone size: many; V gene: TRBV4-2; J gene: TRBJ2-1; D gene: TRBD2; CDR3 protein: CASSQDWGLAGYEQFF; CDR3 DNA: TGTGCCAGCAGCCAAGATTGGGGACTAGCGGGCTATGAGCAGTTCTTC
clone size: many; V gene: TRBV2; J gene: TRBJ2-1; D gene: TRBD2; CDR3 protein: CASSNQLAGSYNEQFF; CDR3 DNA: TGTGCCAGCAGCAATCAGTTAGCGGGATCCTACAATGAGCAGTTCTTC
clone size: .; V gene: TRBV6-1; J gene: TRBJ2-3; D gene: .; CDR3 protein: CASSEALQLANTQYF; CDR3 DNA: TGTGCCAGCAGTGAAGCGCTTCAGTTGGCAAATACGCAGTATTTT
clone size: .; V gene: TRBV20-1; J gene: TRBJ2-7; D gene: .; CDR3 protein: CGAPALAGEQYF; CDR3 DNA: TGCGGTGCCCCCGCACTAGCAGGCGAGCAGTACTTC